The 32 T cell receptor beta chains below were found in one sample sequenced in a study of blood T cell repertoires in COVID-19. Libraries were prepared by immunoSEQ multiplex PCR; TCRdb keeps only in-frame clonotypes and omits some of them. The data show about 39,000 clones, 90% to 95% seen once. Sequenced: peripheral blood. The receptors originated from a middle-aged man with active COVID-19.

The chain combines TRBV29-1 with TRBJ2-1; tentative D call: TRBD2 (6 bases). From germline, CDR1 is SQVTM and CDR2 ANQGSEA. Between the trimmed V and J ends, which lost 6 bases and 8 bases, there was a span of 20 bases. This CDR3 spans 14 amino acids. The CDR3 loop is CSVPWQGGRYEQFF. In DNA, the CDR3 is TGCAGCGTGCCCTGGCAGGGAGGCAGATATGAGCAGTTCTTC.

The chain links TRBV12-3 or TRBV12-4 to TRBJ1-2, with D unclear. The CDR3 runs to 13 residues. The V and J ends lost 4 bases and 8 bases respectively, with 14 bases between them. As DNA, the CDR3 is TGTGCCAGCAGTTCCGGTGACAAATCGGGCTACACCTTC. Translating it yields CASSSGDKSGYTF.

The V gene is TRBV19, the J gene TRBJ1-5; D gene unclear. The ends were cut back, 6 bases at V and 2 bases at J, with 11 bases in the middle. There are 14 residues in the CDR3. Germline V gene data show CDR1 as LNHDA and CDR2 as SQIVND (reference sequence). In nucleotides, the CDR3 is TGTGCCAGTAGCCGGACTAGGGGCAATCAGCCCCAGCATTTT. This codes for CASSRTRGNQPQHF.

The J gene is TRBJ1-1, the V gene TRBV5-1, with D possibly TRBD1 on 6 matching bases. Germline values: CDR1 SGHRS, CDR2 YFSETQ. The CDR3 extends over 15 amino acids. V was clipped by 6 bases and J by 1 base, with 16 bases between them. The chain's CDR3 is CASTVLETGNTEAFF. DNA of the CDR3: TGCGCCAGCACCGTGTTGGAGACAGGGAACACTGAAGCTTTCTTT.

This chain connects TRBV21-1 to TRBJ1-6; TRBD1 was called by the table and not checked on the DNA. TRBV21-1 is classified as a pseudogene. The CDR3 runs 18 residues. CDR3 sequence: CASSKRVRRSWANSPLHF. DNA for the CDR3: TGTGCCAGCAGCAAAAGAGTGAGAAGGTCCTGGGCTAATTCACCCCTCCACTTT.

J is TRBJ1-1 and V is TRBV18, with D maybe TRBD1 (6 bases). The CDR3 consists of 14 residues. The V gene lost 2 bases and the J gene lost 11 bases, with 18 bases spanning the gap. In germline, CDR1 is KGHSH, CDR2 LQKENI. The CDR3 loop is CASSPVKSGAAAFF. The CDR3 coding sequence is TGTGCCAGCTCACCAGTAAAATCAGGGGCTGCGGCTTTCTTT.

The genes are TRBV7-9 and TRBJ2-3, with 7 nucleotides matching TRBD2. Germline values: CDR1 SEHNR, CDR2 FQNEAQ (reference sequence). Trimming took 6 bases from V and 0 from J; bases not matched to a gene: 6. The CDR3 is made up of 15 amino acids. The CDR3 is CASRVSGTSTDTQYF. DNA for the CDR3: TGTGCCAGCAGGGTAAGCGGGACTAGCACAGATACGCAGTATTTT.

A few counts support this clone. DNA for the CDR3: TGTGCCAGCAGTTACTCGACAGATACCGGCTCCTATAATTCACCCCTCCACTTT. This sequence encodes CASSYSTDTGSYNSPLHF. This sequence joins TRBV6-2 or TRBV6-3 and TRBJ1-6, with a possible D match to TRBD1 (5 bases). This CDR3 is built from 18 residues. Germline loops: CDR1 MNHEY, CDR2 SVGEGT. V shed 0 bases and J shed 0 bases, with 12 bases lying between them.

The chain carries TRBV4-1 and TRBJ1-1; D possibly corresponds to TRBD1 (6 bases). With 3 bases removed from V and 7 bases from J, the gap between germline ends came to 9 bases. Germline V lookup: CDR1 MGHRA, CDR2 YSYEKL. This CDR3 is built from 12 residues. CDR3 nucleotide sequence: TGCGCCAGCAGCCATCTCAGGGGTGAAGCTTTCTTT. This codes for CASSHLRGEAFF.

V and J are TRBV4-3 and TRBJ2-3; 11 bases agree with TRBD2. Germline values: CDR1 LGHNA, CDR2 YSLEER. With V trimmed by 2 bases and J by 2 bases, 3 bases remained unmatched. This CDR3 has 16 residues. The CDR3 is CASSQRLAGNTDTQYF. CDR3 nucleotide sequence: TGCGCCAGCAGCCAACGACTAGCGGGGAACACAGATACGCAGTATTTT.

The chain employs TRBV29-1 and TRBJ2-3; TRBD2 is a possible D gene (7 bases). With 7 bases removed from V and 6 bases from J, the gap between germline ends came to 17 bases. This CDR3 spans 13 amino acids. Germline V gene sequence: CDR1 SQVTM, CDR2 ANQGSEA. Here the CDR3 DNA reads TGCAGCGCGAGGGGGGGCGCGTGGGATACGCAGTATTTT. The encoded protein is CSARGGAWDTQYF.

The V gene is TRBV5-1, the J gene TRBJ2-7; 9 bases are shared with TRBD1. The junction had 10 bases not matched to a gene; V was cut back by 7 bases and J by 5 bases. Looked up from germline, CDR1 is SGHRS and CDR2 is YFSETQ. The CDR3 is 14 amino acids. CDR3: CASGANRGRDEQYF. In DNA, the CDR3 is TGCGCCAGCGGAGCCAACAGGGGGCGGGACGAGCAGTACTTC.

The genes are TRBV3-1 (or the pseudogene TRBV3-2) and TRBJ2-3; 7 positions match TRBD2. Germline V CDR1 and CDR2: LGHDT, YNNKEL (reference sequence). CDR3 length: 18 residues. The junction had 11 bases not matched to a gene; V was cut back by 2 bases and J by 0 bases. CDR3 in amino acids: CASSQTLRGWSSTDTQYF. Written as DNA, the CDR3 is TGTGCCAGCAGCCAAACTTTGCGGGGGTGGTCTAGCACAGATACGCAGTATTTT.

The rearrangement links TRBV5-4 to TRBJ1-2; 7 positions match TRBD1. Germline CDR1 SGHNT, CDR2 YYREEE (reference sequence). With 4 bases clipped from V and 7 bases from J, the junction kept 7 bases outside the gene matches. CDR3 length equals 13 residues. The CDR3 nucleotides are TGTGCCAGCAGCCCTCCTGACAGGGTTGGCTACACCTTC. Its protein is CASSPPDRVGYTF.

The chain combines TRBV18 with TRBJ2-1; 11 nucleotides agree with TRBD2. V trimming: 3 bases; J trimming: 2 bases; junction bases outside the gene matches: 6. The CDR3 sequence is 17 residues long. Germline CDR1 and CDR2: KGHSH and LQKENI. Here the CDR3 DNA reads TGTGCCAGCTCACCCTGGACTAGCGGGTCCACCTACAATGAGCAGTTCTTC. Its translation is CASSPWTSGSTYNEQFF.

The rearrangement links TRBV29-1 to TRBJ2-3; 15 bases are shared with TRBD2. V gave up 7 bases and J gave up 0 bases; unmatched junction bases: 2. Germline V gene data show CDR1 as SQVTM and CDR2 as ANQGSEA. The CDR3 spans 15 residues. DNA for the CDR3: TGCAGCGGGACTAGCGGGAGGGAAAGCACAGATACGCAGTATTTT. Translating it yields CSGTSGRESTDTQYF.

V gene TRBV7-6 combines with J gene TRBJ2-5, with TRBD1 as a possible D gene (5 bases). Trimming cost V 0 bases and J 2 bases, with 10 bases left between them. The CDR3 spans 15 residues. Looked up from germline, CDR1 is SGHVS and CDR2 is FNYEAQ. The CDR3 region is CASSLAIQEQETQYF. CDR3 nucleotides: TGTGCCAGCAGCTTAGCCATACAGGAGCAAGAGACCCAGTACTTC.

This chain uses TRBV27 with TRBJ1-2, with 10 bases that match TRBD1. V shed 4 bases and J 4 bases; nucleotides not matched to a gene: 6. This CDR3 spans 15 amino acids. CDR1 and CDR2 (germline): MNHEY, SMNVEV (reference sequence). CDR3 amino acids: CASSSSGQGSYGYTF. The CDR3, as DNA: TGTGCCAGCAGTTCGTCGGGACAGGGGAGCTATGGCTACACCTTC.

The V call is TRBV30, the J call TRBJ2-2, with 8 positions matching TRBD1. Germline V gives CDR1 GTSNPN, CDR2 SVGIG (reference sequence). The CDR3 is 19 amino acids. The trim removed 1 base at V and 1 base at J, leaving 14 bases unmatched. CDR3 sequence: CAWSAAIYRTGLNTGELFF. The CDR3 DNA reads TGTGCCTGGAGTGCCGCGATTTACCGGACAGGGTTGAACACCGGGGAGCTGTTTTTT. The whole variable domain, filled in from reference TRBV30 and TRBJ2-2, reads SQTIHQWPATLVQPVGSPLSLECTVEGTSNPNLYWYRQAAGRGLQLLFYSVGIGQISSEVPQNLSASRPQDRQFILSSKKLLLSDSGFYLCAWSAAIYRTGLNTGELFFGEGSRLTVL.

The V call is TRBV3-1 (or the pseudogene TRBV3-2), the J call TRBJ1-2; D ambiguous. This CDR3 is 15 amino acids long. V was clipped by 0 bases and J by 8 bases, with 16 bases between them. Germline V lookup: CDR1 LGHDT, CDR2 YNNKEL (reference sequence). The CDR3 protein is CASSQDRTGPRGYTF. DNA for the CDR3: TGTGCCAGCAGCCAAGACCGGACTGGACCTAGAGGCTACACCTTC.

The V call is TRBV11-2, the J call TRBJ1-2, with D possibly TRBD1 on 5 matching bases. The CDR3 is 13 residues long. V dropped 5 bases and J dropped 4 bases, with 11 bases sitting between them. Germline assignment: CDR1 SGHAT and CDR2 FQNNGV. This CDR3 is CASSGGTVYGYTF. The DNA of the CDR3 is TGTGCCAGCAGCGGGGGGACGGTCTATGGCTACACCTTC.

The chain links TRBV6-4 to TRBJ2-7, with 8 positions matching TRBD2. In germline, CDR1 is MRHNA, CDR2 SNTAGT. The V segment lost 0 bases and the J segment 2 bases; nucleotides outside the gene matches: 18. There are 20 residues in the CDR3. DNA of the CDR3: TGTGCCAGCAGTGACTCGCCCAAGGAGTTAGCGGGGCTCGTAGCCTACGAGCAGTACTTC. It yields the protein CASSDSPKELAGLVAYEQYF.

J is TRBJ1-6 and V is TRBV11-3, with 8 bases aligning to TRBD1. Germline lookup yields CDR1 SGHNT and CDR2 YENEEA. This CDR3 contains 16 residues. Germline trimming cut 1 base from V and 5 bases from J; bases unmatched to any gene: 4. Here the CDR3 reads CASSLGGGQDNSPLHF. The CDR3 DNA is TGTGCCAGCAGCTTAGGGGGGGGACAGGATAATTCACCCCTCCACTTT.

This chain links TRBV7-3 with TRBJ2-1; 9 bases match TRBD2. CDR3 length: 16 amino acids. V gave up 3 bases and J gave up 5 bases; unmatched junction bases: 8. CDR1 is SGHTA and CDR2 is FQGTGA in the germline V gene. The CDR3 spells CASSFRSSGVNNEQFF. The CDR3 DNA sequence: TGTGCCAGCAGCTTTAGGTCTAGCGGGGTAAACAATGAGCAGTTCTTC.

The V and J genes are TRBV18 and TRBJ2-7; 8 bases fit TRBD2. V shed 1 base and J 7 bases; nucleotides not matched to a gene: 12. Germline values: CDR1 KGHSH, CDR2 LQKENI. This CDR3 is 16 amino acids long. CDR3 sequence (DNA): TGTGCCAGCTCACCACTATCGGGAGCGGGGGCCCGGGAGCAGTACTTC. Amino acids: CASSPLSGAGAREQYF. Complete variable domain (other parts from reference TRBV18 and TRBJ2-7): NAGVMQNPRHLVRRRGQEARLRCSPMKGHSHVYWYRQLPEEGLKFMVYLQKENIIDESGMPKERFSAEFPKEGPSILRIQQVVRGDSAAYFCASSPLSGAGAREQYFGPGTRLTVT.

V and J are TRBV29-1 and TRBJ2-2; the D gene is possibly TRBD1 (6 bases). Per germline, CDR1 SQVTM and CDR2 ANQGSEA. V was shortened by 6 bases and J by 6 bases, with 20 bases between the two germline ends. The CDR3 totals 15 residues. CDR3 protein: CSVAPGTISPGELFF. The CDR3 nucleotides are TGCAGCGTAGCCCCCGGGACAATAAGCCCCGGGGAGCTGTTTTTT.

The chain joins TRBV30 to TRBJ2-7, with TRBD2 identical over 7 bases. Germline loops: CDR1 GTSNPN, CDR2 SVGIG (reference sequence). The length of the CDR3 is 14 residues. The V and J ends lost 0 bases and 5 bases, in that order; junction bases with no gene match: 7. The CDR3 DNA reads TGTGCCTGGAGTGTTCAGAGCGGGGCTAACGAGCAGTACTTC. Its protein product is CAWSVQSGANEQYF.

This sequence joins TRBV9 and TRBJ1-1; D possibly corresponds to TRBD1 (5 bases). Germline CDR1 SGDLS, CDR2 YYNGEE. The CDR3 consists of 13 residues. Trimming pared 4 bases from V and 4 bases from J, leaving 11 bases between. The CDR3 loop is CASSTLRGTEAFF. CDR3 sequence (DNA): TGTGCCAGCAGCACCCTAAGGGGCACTGAAGCTTTCTTT.

This chain joins TRBV7-9 and TRBJ2-3, with 9 bases that match TRBD2. Unmatched junction bases numbered 5, after V lost 5 bases and J lost 2 bases. The germline V gene encodes CDR1 SEHNR and CDR2 FQNEAQ (reference sequence). The CDR3 has 15 residues. Written as DNA, the CDR3 is TGTGCCAGCAGCCGACTAGCGGACAACACAGATACGCAGTATTTT. Translating gives CASSRLADNTDTQYF.

This chain links TRBV2 with TRBJ2-3; 8 bases map to TRBD2. Losses at the gene ends were 7 bases for V and 4 bases for J; bases not matched to a gene: 4. This CDR3 contains 13 residues. CDR1 SNHLY and CDR2 FYNNEI come from the germline V gene. The CDR3 loop reads CASTGGASDTQYF. The CDR3 nucleotides read TGTGCCAGCACGGGAGGGGCATCAGATACGCAGTATTTT.

The chain recombines TRBV4-1 with TRBJ2-1; 8 bases are shared with TRBD2. V trimming: 1 base; J trimming: 8 bases; junction bases outside the gene matches: 10. CDR3 length: 16 amino acids. CDR1 is MGHRA, CDR2 YSYEKL, per germline. This chain's CDR3 is CASSQVNRGGNYEQFF. The CDR3 DNA follows: TGCGCCAGCAGCCAAGTAAATCGGGGGGGTAATTATGAGCAGTTCTTC.

The rearrangement uses TRBV11-3 and TRBJ2-3, with a tentative D call TRBD1 (6 bases). The germline V and J ends were trimmed by 4 bases and 6 bases, with 14 bases remaining between them. The CDR3 loop spans 14 amino acids. Germline values: CDR1 SGHNT, CDR2 YENEEA. The CDR3 here is CASSSGQPADTQYF. The CDR3 DNA reads as TGTGCCAGCAGCTCGGGACAACCCGCGGATACGCAGTATTTT.